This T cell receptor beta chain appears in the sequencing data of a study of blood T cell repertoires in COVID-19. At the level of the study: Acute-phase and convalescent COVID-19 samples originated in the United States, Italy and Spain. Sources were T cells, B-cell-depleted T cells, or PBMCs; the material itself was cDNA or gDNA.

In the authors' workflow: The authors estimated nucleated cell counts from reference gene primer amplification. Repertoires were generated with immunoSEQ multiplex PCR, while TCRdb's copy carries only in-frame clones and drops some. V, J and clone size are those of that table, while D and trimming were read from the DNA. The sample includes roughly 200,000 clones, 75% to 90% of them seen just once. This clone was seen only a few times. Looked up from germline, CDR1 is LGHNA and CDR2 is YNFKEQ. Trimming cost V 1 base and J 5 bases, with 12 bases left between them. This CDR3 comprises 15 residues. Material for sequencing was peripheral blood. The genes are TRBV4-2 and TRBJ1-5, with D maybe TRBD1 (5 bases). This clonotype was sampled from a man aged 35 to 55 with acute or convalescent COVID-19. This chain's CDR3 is CASSQVTGGDQPQHF. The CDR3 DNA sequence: TGTGCCAGCAGCCAAGTTACAGGAGGGGATCAGCCCCAGCATTTT.